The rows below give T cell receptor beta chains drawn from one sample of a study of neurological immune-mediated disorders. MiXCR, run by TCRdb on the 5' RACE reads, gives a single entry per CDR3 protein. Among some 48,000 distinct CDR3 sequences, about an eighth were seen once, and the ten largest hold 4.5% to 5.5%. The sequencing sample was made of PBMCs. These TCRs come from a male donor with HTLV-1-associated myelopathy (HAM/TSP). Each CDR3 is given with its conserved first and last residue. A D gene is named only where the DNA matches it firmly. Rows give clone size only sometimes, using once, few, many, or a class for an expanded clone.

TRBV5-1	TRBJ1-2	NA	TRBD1	TGCGCCAGCAGCAGACCGGGACAGGGTAACTATGGCTACACCTTC	CASSRPGQGNYGYTF
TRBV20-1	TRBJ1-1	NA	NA	TGCAGTGCTAGAGCTTTATACACTGAAGCTTTCTTT	CSARALYTEAFF
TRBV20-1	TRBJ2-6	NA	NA	TGCAGTGCTAACCAGTGGGCGGTCGGCTCTGGGGCCTACGTCCTGACTTTC	CSANQWAVGSGAYVLTF
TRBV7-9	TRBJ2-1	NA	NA	TGTGCCAGCAGCTTAGCGGTATCTCACTACAATGAGCAGTTCTTC	CASSLAVSHYNEQFF
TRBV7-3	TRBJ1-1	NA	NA	TGTGCCAGCAGCTTAATTGGACAGAACACTGAAGCTTTCTTT	CASSLIGQNTEAFF
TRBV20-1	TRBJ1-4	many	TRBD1	TGCAGTGCTATGCCACAGGGGCGGGCTAATGAAAAACTGTTTTTT	CSAMPQGRANEKLFF
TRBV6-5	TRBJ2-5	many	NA	TGTGCCAGCAGTTATGCCGGACGGGACCAAGAGACCCAGTACTTC	CASSYAGRDQETQYF
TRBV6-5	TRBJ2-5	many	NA	TGTGCCAGCAGTTACTTCAGGGGGGTGGTAAAGACCCAGTACTTC	CASSYFRGVVKTQYF
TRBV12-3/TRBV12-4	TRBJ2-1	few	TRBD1	TGTGCCAGCAGTGGCATAGGACAGGGGAATGAGCAGTTCTTC	CASSGIGQGNEQFF
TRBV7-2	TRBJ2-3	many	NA	TGTGCCAGCAGCTTGGCCGCTCAATTGAATACGCAGTATTTT	CASSLAAQLNTQYF
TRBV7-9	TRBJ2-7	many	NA	TGTGCCAGCAGCTTAGGCCAGGGGTGGGAGCAGTACTTC	CASSLGQGWEQYF
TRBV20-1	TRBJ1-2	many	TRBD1	TGCAGTGCCGGGACAGGAGACTATGGCTACACCTTC	CSAGTGDYGYTF
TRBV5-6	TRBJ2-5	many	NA	TGTGCCAGTGGGCGCCAGGCGATACAAGAGACCCAGTACTTC	CASGRQAIQETQYF
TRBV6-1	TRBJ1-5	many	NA	TGTGCCAGCAAGAGGGGGGCCAGATGGCCCCAGCATTTT	CASKRGARWPQHF
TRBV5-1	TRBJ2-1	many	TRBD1	TGCGCCAGCAGCTTCTCGGGACAGGGAGTCGATGAGCAGTTCTTC	CASSFSGQGVDEQFF
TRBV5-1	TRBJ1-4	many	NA	TGCGCCAGCACACTCCGACCCCGGGACTTCGAGGGCGAAAAACTGTTTTTT	CASTLRPRDFEGEKLFF
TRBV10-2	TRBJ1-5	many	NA	TGCGCCAGCAGTGAGTCAGGGGGGGGACAGCCCCAGCATTTT	CASSESGGGQPQHF
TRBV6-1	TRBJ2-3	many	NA	TGTGCCAGCAGTGAATTATTGAGTGAAGATACGCAGTATTTT	CASSELLSEDTQYF
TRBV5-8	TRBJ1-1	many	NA	TGTGCCAGCAGCCGCCGGACAGATTTGAACACTGAAGCTTTCTTT	CASSRRTDLNTEAFF
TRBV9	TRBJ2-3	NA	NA	TGTGCCAGCCGTCTACTAGCTACAGATACGCAGTATTTT	CASRLLATDTQYF
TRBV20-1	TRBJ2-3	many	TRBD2	TGCAGTGCTAGAGGGACTAGCGGGGGCGCTAGCACAGATACGCAGTATTTT	CSARGTSGGASTDTQYF
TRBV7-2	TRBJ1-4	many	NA	TGTGCCAGCAGCGCCCGACAGCCCGGGAGGGAAAAACTGTTTTTT	CASSARQPGREKLFF
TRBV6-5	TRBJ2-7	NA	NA	TGTGCCAGCAGTTCCCGCTGTGGGGGCTCCTACGAGCAGTACTTC	CASSSRCGGSYEQYF
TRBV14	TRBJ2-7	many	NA	TGTGCCAGCAGCCAAGCCGGGACACTCTACGAGCAGTACTTC	CASSQAGTLYEQYF
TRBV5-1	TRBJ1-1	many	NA	TGCGCCAGCAGCTTGGAAGGAGGCACTGAAGCTTTCTTT	CASSLEGGTEAFF
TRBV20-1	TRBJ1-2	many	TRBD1	TGCAGTGCTATACAGGGGGCGCTTGGCTACACCTTC	CSAIQGALGYTF
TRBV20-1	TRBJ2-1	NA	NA	TGCAGTGCTAGGGCCCTTTCGGGTTCAGAGCAGTTCTTC	CSARALSGSEQFF
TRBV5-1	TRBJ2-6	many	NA	TGCGCCAGCAGCCCCGCGGCCTTCGCCGGGGCCAACGTCCTGACTTTC	CASSPAAFAGANVLTF
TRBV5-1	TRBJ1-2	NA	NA	TGCGCCGGCAGGAAGGACCTTGAGGGGCGTTCTGGCTACACCTTC	CAGRKDLEGRSGYTF
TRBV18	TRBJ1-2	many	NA	TGTGCCAGCTCACCAGACAGGAATAACTATGGCTACACCTTC	CASSPDRNNYGYTF
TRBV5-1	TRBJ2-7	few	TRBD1	TGCACCAGCAGCTTGGGGCAGGGGGCCTACGAGCAGTACTTC	CTSSLGQGAYEQYF
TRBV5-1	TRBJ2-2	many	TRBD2	TGCGCCAGCAGCCCGGGACGGCTAGCGGGGAACACCGGGGAGCTGTTTTTT	CASSPGRLAGNTGELFF
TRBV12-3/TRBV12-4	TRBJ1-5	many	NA	TGTGCCAGCAGTTTGAACAATCAGCCCCAGCATTTT	CASSLNNQPQHF
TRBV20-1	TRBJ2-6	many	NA	TGCAGTGCTAGAGCGGCTAGCGTCAGCTCTGGGGCCAACGTCCTGACTTTC	CSARAASVSSGANVLTF
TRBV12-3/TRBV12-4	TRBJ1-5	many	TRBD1	TGTGCCAGCAGTTTAATGAGTCGCGGGGTCAGGGGGTCCGGGGAGCCCCAGCATTTT	CASSLMSRGVRGSGEPQHF
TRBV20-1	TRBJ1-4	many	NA	TGCAGTGCTAGAGAACGGCGCGGGGCTAATGAAAAACTGTTTTTT	CSARERRGANEKLFF
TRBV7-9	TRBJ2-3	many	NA	TGTGCCAGCAGCTTAGCGCATCCCACAGATACGCAGTATTTT	CASSLAHPTDTQYF
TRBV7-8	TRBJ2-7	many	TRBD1	TGTGCCAGCAGCGATGGGACAGAGTACGAGCAGTACTTC	CASSDGTEYEQYF
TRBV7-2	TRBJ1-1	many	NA	TGTGCCAGCAGCTTATCCCTCGGGCAGCCTGAAGCTTTCTTT	CASSLSLGQPEAFF
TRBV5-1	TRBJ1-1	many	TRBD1	TGCGCCAGCAGCATGTCGGGACAGATTAACACTGAAGCTTTCTTT	CASSMSGQINTEAFF
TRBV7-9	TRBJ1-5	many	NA	TGTGCCAGCAGCTCGACGACAGCCCTACAGCCCCAGCATTTT	CASSSTTALQPQHF
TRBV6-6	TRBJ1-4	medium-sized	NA	TGTGCCAGCAGTGAACAGTCGAAAGGGCTGTTTTTT	CASSEQSKGLFF
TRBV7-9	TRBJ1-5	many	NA	TGTGCCAGCAGCTCCCATACAGGGATAGGGAGCAATCAGCCCCAGCATTTT	CASSSHTGIGSNQPQHF
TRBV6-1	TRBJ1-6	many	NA	TGTGCCAGCAGTGCCCGGGATCTCGAGATTTCACCCCTCCACTTT	CASSARDLEISPLHF
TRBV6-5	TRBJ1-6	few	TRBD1	TGTGCCAGCAGCCGAAGGACAGGGAGCTCCTATAATTCACCCCTCCACTTT	CASSRRTGSSYNSPLHF
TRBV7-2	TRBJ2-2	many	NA	TGTGCCAGCAGCTTTAGACTAGTACAAGGCGGGGAGCTGTTTTTT	CASSFRLVQGGELFF
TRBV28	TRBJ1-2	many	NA	TGTGCCAGCAGTCCCCCTCCGTGGCGTGGATATGGCTACACCTTC	CASSPPPWRGYGYTF
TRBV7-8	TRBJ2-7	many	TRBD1	TGTGCCAGCAGCCCCCTGGGATCAGGGGGTTACGAGCAGTACTTC	CASSPLGSGGYEQYF
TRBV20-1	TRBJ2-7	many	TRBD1	TGCAGTGCCCCTGAACACCGCCGGGACAGCTCCTACGAGCAGTACTTC	CSAPEHRRDSSYEQYF
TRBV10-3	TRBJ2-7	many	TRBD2	TGTGCCATCAGTGAGTCGGGGGAGCGGGGGACCTACGAGCAGTACTTC	CAISESGERGTYEQYF
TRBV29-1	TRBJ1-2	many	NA	TGCAGCGCCTTGCAGGGAAGGACGGGCTACACCTTC	CSALQGRTGYTF
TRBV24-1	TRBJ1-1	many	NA	TGTGCCACCACTGCCGGGGGGGCAGGGGCGAACACTGAAGCTTTCTTT	CATTAGGAGANTEAFF